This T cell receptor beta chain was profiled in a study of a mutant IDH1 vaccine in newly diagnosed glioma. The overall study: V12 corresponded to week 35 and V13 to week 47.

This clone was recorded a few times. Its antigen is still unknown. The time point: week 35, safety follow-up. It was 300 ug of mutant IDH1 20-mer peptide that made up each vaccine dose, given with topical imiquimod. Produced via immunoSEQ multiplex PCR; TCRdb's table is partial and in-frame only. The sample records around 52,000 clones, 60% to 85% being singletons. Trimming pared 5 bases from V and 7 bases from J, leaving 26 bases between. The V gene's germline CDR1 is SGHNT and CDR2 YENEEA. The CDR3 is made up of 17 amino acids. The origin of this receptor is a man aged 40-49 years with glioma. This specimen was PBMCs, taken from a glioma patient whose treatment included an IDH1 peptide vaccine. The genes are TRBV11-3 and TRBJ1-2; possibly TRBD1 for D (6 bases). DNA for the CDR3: TGTGCCAGCAGCGACAATGGGGGGGCCCTGGTAGTTTCTGGCTACACCTTC. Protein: CASSDNGGALVVSGYTF.